A single sample is the source of the 13 T cell receptor beta chains below, sequenced in a study of T-cell memory formation after mild COVID-19. TCRdb analysed the 5' RACE reads with MiXCR anew, one entry per CDR3 protein. In the table there are fewer than 250,000 distinct CDR3 sequences, under 12% of which are singletons. Sequenced material: PBMCs or a T cell subset sorted from them (not recorded which). Source of these receptors: a man aged 18 to 29 who had mild COVID-19 (a few samples of this study predate the infection). Cell type and time point are not known.

This clonotype came up a few times. The J gene is TRBJ2-7, the V gene TRBV6-2 or TRBV6-3, with no clear D. Looked up from germline, CDR1 is MNHEY and CDR2 is SVGEGT. CDR3 size: 11 residues. CDR3 region: CATRDTYEQYV. In DNA, the CDR3 is TGTGCAACGCGAGATACCTACGAGCAGTACGTC.

There are many counts of this clonotype. The rearrangement uses TRBV7-9 and TRBJ1-4; possible D gene TRBD1, 5 bases. Trimming cost V 4 bases and J 7 bases, with 10 bases left between them. CDR3 length equals 13 residues. In germline, CDR1 is SEHNR, CDR2 FQNEAQ (reference sequence). The CDR3 DNA sequence: TGTGCCAGCAGCTCCTCAGGGAGTGAAAAACTGTTTTTT. This sequence encodes CASSSSGSEKLFF. Drawing the rest from reference TRBV7-9 and TRBJ1-4, the complete variable domain is DTGVSQNPRHKITKRGQNVTFRCDPISEHNRLYWYRQTLGQGPEFLTYFQNEAQLEKSRLLSDRFSAERPKGSFSTLEIQRTEQGDSAMYLCASSSSGSEKLFFGSGTQLSVL.

This clonotype turned up a few times. This chain connects TRBV2 to TRBJ1-6; tentative D call: TRBD1 (5 bases). CDR3 length equals 13 residues. Germline values: CDR1 SNHLY, CDR2 FYNNEI. The germline V and J ends were trimmed by 8 bases and 10 bases, with 15 bases remaining between them. CDR3 in amino acids: CASGRDFESPLHF. The CDR3 DNA sequence: TGTGCCAGCGGACGGGACTTTGAATCACCCCTCCACTTT.

This clonotype was recorded many times. V gene TRBV11-2 combines with J gene TRBJ2-4; D could derive from TRBD1 or TRBD2 (6 bases each). The CDR3 spans 14 residues. With 5 bases removed from V and 3 bases from J, the gap between germline ends came to 11 bases. CDR1 is SGHAT and CDR2 is FQNNGV in the germline V gene. The CDR3 sequence is CASSKQGGKNIQYF. The CDR3 DNA follows: TGTGCCAGCAGCAAACAGGGAGGCAAAAACATTCAGTACTTC.

The chain is built from TRBV12-3 or TRBV12-4 and TRBJ1-2, with D uncertain. V lost 1 base, J lost 5 bases, and 8 bases lay in between. The CDR3 is made up of 13 amino acids. CDR3 in amino acids: CASSLVGGYGYTF. Here the CDR3 DNA reads TGTGCCAGCAGTTTAGTCGGCGGTTATGGCTACACCTTC.

This chain links TRBV20-1 with TRBJ2-3; D gene ambiguous. This CDR3 has 13 amino acids. Germline V lookup: CDR1 DFQATT, CDR2 SNEGSKA (reference sequence). V was clipped by 6 bases and J by 0 bases, with 10 bases between them. CDR3 residues: CSARRSSTDTQYF. In DNA form, the CDR3 reads TGCAGTGCGCGCCGCAGTAGCACAGATACGCAGTATTTT.

DNA of the CDR3: TGTGCCAGCAGCCCTTCTTCAGGACGAAACACTGAAGCTTTCTTT. This sequence encodes CASSPSSGRNTEAFF. The V and J genes are TRBV2 and TRBJ1-1; no clear D. The V end was cut by 6 bases, the J end by 2 bases, with 16 bases between. CDR1 is SNHLY and CDR2 is FYNNEI in the germline V gene. CDR3 length: 15 residues.

This clonotype was observed at least ten times. This sequence joins TRBV7-2 and TRBJ2-1; D not certain. V lost 3 bases and J lost 0, with 12 bases in between. In germline, CDR1 is SGHTA, CDR2 FQGNSA. The CDR3 runs 16 residues. The CDR3 DNA sequence: TGTGCCAGCAGCTTTTATTCGGTGAGCTCCTACAATGAGCAGTTCTTC. This translates into CASSFYSVSSYNEQFF.

This clonotype was detected ten times or more. V is TRBV7-2 and J is TRBJ2-1, with 9 bases identical to TRBD2. Germline V CDR1 and CDR2: SGHTA, FQGNSA. V shed 0 bases, J shed 11 bases, and the junction held 14 bases outside the gene matches. This CDR3 spans 17 amino acids. For the CDR3, the DNA is TGTGCCAGCAGCTTAGCGCTTGGCGGGGGGGCGGGGAGGAAGCAGTTCTTC. Translating gives CASSLALGGGAGRKQFF.

This chain's CDR3 is CASTLGDGTNTEAFF. The CDR3 DNA reads as TGTGCCAGCACATTAGGTGACGGGACGAACACTGAAGCTTTCTTT. The chain employs TRBV6-5 and TRBJ1-1; perhaps TRBD1 as D (5 bases). Trimming took off 7 bases at V and 1 base at J, with 16 bases between the two ends. The V gene's germline CDR1 is MNHEY and CDR2 SVGAGI. CDR3 length: 15 residues.

This clonotype has a handful of counts. This chain links TRBV29-1 with TRBJ2-1; tentative D call: TRBD2 (5 bases). Germline V CDR1 and CDR2: SQVTM, ANQGSEA. The CDR3 loop spans 15 amino acids. V was shortened by 6 bases and J by 1 base, with 16 bases between the two germline ends. The CDR3 DNA sequence: TGCAGCGTCGCCAGCGGACCCCTTTCCTACAATGAGCAGTTCTTC. This encodes CSVASGPLSYNEQFF.

Only a few counts were recorded for this clonotype. The chain has TRBV19 and TRBJ2-6; a weak D match, TRBD1 (5 bases). V lost 7 bases to trimming and J lost 1 base, with 14 bases between them. CDR3 size: 16 residues. The V gene's germline CDR1 is LNHDA and CDR2 SQIVND (reference sequence). CDR3 in amino acids: CASKVREGSGANVLTF. DNA for the CDR3: TGTGCCAGTAAAGTCAGGGAAGGGTCTGGGGCCAACGTCCTGACTTTC.

The rearrangement uses TRBV10-3 and TRBJ2-7, with D perhaps matching TRBD2 (6 bases). The CDR3 extends over 12 amino acids. Trimming removed 4 bases at V and 4 bases at J, with 8 bases between. Germline CDR1 and CDR2: ENHRY and SYGVKD. The chain's CDR3 is CAISAEGYEQYV. The CDR3 nucleotides are TGTGCCATCAGTGCGGAGGGTTACGAGCAGTACGTC.